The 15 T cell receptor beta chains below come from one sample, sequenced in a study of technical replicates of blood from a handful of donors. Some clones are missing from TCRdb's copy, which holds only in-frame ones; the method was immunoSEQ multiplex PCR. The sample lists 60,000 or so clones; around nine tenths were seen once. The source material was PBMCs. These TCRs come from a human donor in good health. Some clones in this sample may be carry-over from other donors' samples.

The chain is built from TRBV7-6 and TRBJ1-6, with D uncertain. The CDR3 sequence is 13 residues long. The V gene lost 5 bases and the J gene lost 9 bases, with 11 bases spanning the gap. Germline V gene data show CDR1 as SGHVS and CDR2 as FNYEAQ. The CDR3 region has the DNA TGTGCCAGCAGCCCCACGGTAGTTTCACCCCTCCACTTT. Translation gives CASSPTVVSPLHF.

The CDR3 spells CARSGHNTEAFF. CDR3 bases: TGTGCCAGATCGGGACATAACACTGAAGCTTTCTTT. The chain links TRBV19 to TRBJ1-1; possible D gene TRBD1, 6 bases. V lost 9 bases to trimming and J lost 2 bases, with 10 bases between them. Germline loops: CDR1 LNHDA, CDR2 SQIVND (reference sequence). The CDR3 covers 12 residues.

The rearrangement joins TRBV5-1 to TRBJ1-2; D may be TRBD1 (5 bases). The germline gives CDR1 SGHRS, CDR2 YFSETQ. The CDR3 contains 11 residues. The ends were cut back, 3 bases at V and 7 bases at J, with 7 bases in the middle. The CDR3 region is CASSWDFGYTF. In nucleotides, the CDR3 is TGCGCCAGCAGCTGGGACTTTGGCTACACCTTC.

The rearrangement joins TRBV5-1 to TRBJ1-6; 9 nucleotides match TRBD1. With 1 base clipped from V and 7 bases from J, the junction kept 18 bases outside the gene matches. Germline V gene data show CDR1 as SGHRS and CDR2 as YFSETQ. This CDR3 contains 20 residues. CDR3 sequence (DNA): TGCGCCAGCAGCTTGTCGACGATCGCCGGGACAGGGAGCAGGAATTCACCCCTCCACTTT. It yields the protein CASSLSTIAGTGSRNSPLHF.

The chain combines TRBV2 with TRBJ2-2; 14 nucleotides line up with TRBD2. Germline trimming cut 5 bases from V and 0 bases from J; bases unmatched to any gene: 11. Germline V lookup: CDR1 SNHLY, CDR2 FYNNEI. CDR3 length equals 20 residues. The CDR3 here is CASSPKRLAGGPSNTGELFF. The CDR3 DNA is TGTGCCAGCAGTCCGAAGAGACTAGCGGGAGGGCCCTCGAACACCGGGGAGCTGTTTTTT. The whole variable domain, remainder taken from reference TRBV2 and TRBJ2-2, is EPEVTQTPSHQVTQMGQEVILRCVPISNHLYFYWYRQILGQKVEFLVSFYNNEISEKSEIFDDQFSVERPDGSNFTLKIRSTKLEDSAMYFCASSPKRLAGGPSNTGELFFGEGSRLTVL.

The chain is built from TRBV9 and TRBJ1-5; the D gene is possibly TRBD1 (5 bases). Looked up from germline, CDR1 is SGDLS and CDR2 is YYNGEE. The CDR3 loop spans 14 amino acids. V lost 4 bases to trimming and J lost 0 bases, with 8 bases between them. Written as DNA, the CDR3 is TGTGCCAGCAGCTCCGGGGGTAGCAATCAGCCCCAGCATTTT. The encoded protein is CASSSGGSNQPQHF.

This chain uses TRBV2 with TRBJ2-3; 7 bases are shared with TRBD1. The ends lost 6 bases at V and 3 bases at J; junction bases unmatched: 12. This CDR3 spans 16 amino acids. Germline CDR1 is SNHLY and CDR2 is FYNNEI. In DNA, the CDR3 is TGTGCCAGCAGCCAATGGGACAGAGAGATAACAGATACGCAGTATTTT. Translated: CASSQWDREITDTQYF.

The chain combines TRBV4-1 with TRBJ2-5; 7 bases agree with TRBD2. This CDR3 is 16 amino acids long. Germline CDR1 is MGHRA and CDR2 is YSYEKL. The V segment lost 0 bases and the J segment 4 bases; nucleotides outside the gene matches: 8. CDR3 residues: CASSQELGGSRETQYF. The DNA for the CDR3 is TGCGCCAGCAGCCAAGAATTGGGGGGGAGTAGAGAGACCCAGTACTTC.

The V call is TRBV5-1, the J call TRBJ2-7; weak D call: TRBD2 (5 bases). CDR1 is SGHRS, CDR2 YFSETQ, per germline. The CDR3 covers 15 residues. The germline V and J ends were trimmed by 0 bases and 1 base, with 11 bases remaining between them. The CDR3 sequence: CASSLAAGSSYEQYF. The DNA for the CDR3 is TGCGCCAGCAGCTTGGCGGCGGGCAGTTCCTACGAGCAGTACTTC.

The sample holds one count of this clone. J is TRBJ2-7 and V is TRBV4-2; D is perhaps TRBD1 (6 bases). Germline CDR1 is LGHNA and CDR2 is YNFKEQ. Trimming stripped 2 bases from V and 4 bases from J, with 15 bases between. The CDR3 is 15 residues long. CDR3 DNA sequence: TGTGCCAGCAGCCAACTACAGGGTACAGGATACGAGCAGTACTTC. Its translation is CASSQLQGTGYEQYF.

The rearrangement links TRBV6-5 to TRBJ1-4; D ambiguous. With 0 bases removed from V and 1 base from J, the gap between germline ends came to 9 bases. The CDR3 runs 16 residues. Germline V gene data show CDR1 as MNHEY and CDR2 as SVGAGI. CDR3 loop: CASSYSGPVTNEKLFF. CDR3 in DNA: TGTGCCAGCAGTTACTCCGGTCCCGTAACTAATGAAAAACTGTTTTTT.

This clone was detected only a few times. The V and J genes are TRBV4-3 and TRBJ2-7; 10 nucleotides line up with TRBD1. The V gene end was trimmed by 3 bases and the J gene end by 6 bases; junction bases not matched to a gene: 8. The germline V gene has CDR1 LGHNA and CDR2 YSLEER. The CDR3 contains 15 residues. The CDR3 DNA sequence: TGCGCCAGCAGCCAGTTGTTGGACAGGGGGTCCGAGCAGTACTTC. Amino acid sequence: CASSQLLDRGSEQYF.

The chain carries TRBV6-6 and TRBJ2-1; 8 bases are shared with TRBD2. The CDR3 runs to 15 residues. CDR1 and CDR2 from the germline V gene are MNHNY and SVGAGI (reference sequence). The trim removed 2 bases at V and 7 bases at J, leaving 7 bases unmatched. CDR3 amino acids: CASSYAGGPFNEQFF. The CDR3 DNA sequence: TGTGCCAGCAGTTACGCGGGGGGCCCGTTTAATGAGCAGTTCTTC.

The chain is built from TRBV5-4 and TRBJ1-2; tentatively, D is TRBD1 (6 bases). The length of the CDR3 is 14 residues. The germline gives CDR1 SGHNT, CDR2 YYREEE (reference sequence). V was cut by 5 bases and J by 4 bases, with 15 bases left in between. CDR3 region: CASSLTGPRYGYTF. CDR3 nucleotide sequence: TGTGCCAGCAGTCTGACAGGACCCCGCTATGGCTACACCTTC. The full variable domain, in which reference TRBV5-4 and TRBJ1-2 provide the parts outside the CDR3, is ETGVTQSPTHLIKTRGQQVTLRCSSQSGHNTVSWYQQALGQGPQFIFQYYREEENGRGNFPPRFSGLQFPNYSSELNVNALELDDSALYLCASSLTGPRYGYTFGSGTRLTVV.

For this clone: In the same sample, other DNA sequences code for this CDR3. The CDR3 reads CASSLGGQPQHF. Here the CDR3 DNA reads TGTGCCAGCAGCTTAGGCGGACAGCCCCAGCATTTT. The gene calls are TRBV7-2 and TRBJ1-5; D gene unclear. Between the trimmed V and J ends, which lost 1 base and 7 bases, there was a span of 5 bases. Germline V CDR1 and CDR2: SGHTA, FQGNSA. The CDR3 length is 12 residues.